The table lists the clone carrying this T cell receptor (beta chain) with many counts. The sample is drawn from a study of regulatory T cells in long-lasting Graves disease. The time point: newly diagnosed GD, antithyroid drugs for less than 3 months. PBMC RNA was the source of the TCR library. V was cut by 7 bases and J by 7 bases, with 11 bases left in between. Germline V gives CDR1 MNHNS, CDR2 SASEGT. The CDR3 contains 11 residues. To make TCR beta libraries, researchers used iRepertoire HTBI primers and Arm-PCR of CDR3 regions. MiXCR was run by TCRdb on the multiplex PCR reads, yielding one entry per CDR3 protein. In the table there are 380,000 or so distinct CDR3 sequences, about a sixth of which are singletons. The sample was also linked to a second study, of T cells in Graves' hyperthyroidism and ophthalmopathy. That work adds: An absence of ophthalmopathy progression within 18 months meant stable Graves' hyperthyroidism. It was a median about seven months before onset that the model predicted ophthalmopathy.

The TCR was taken from a woman in her late teens or twenties with Graves disease. J is TRBJ2-7 and V is TRBV6-1, with D maybe TRBD1 (5 bases). The starting material was peripheral blood mononuclear cells (PBMCs), obtained at new diagnosis, from a patient treated with antithyroid drugs. This CDR3 is CASTVAGEQYF. Here the CDR3 DNA reads TGTGCCAGCACGGTAGCAGGGGAGCAGTACTTC.